The 6 T cell receptor beta chains in this list originate from one sample, sequenced in a study of cytomegalovirus exposure and HLA in healthy donors (TCRdb year 2017). The library was generated by the immunoSEQ multiplex PCR assay. What TCRdb holds here is the immuneACCESS table cut down to in-frame rearrangements. Part of the clones is not present; checked against another copy, under half of the missing clones reflect an unresolved V gene, and the others are unexplained. This sample comprises 120,000 or so clones, about 89% of them detected only once. The top ten clones comprise about 2% of the sample. Sequenced: PBMCs. These receptors originate from a woman under 30 in good health and CMV-seronegative.

V usage is TRBV6-1 and J usage is TRBJ2-7; 10 nucleotides line up with TRBD1. The CDR3 contains 14 residues. CDR1 is MNHNS and CDR2 is SASEGT in the germline V gene. The trim removed 4 bases at V and 5 bases at J, leaving 5 bases unmatched. This chain's CDR3 is CASSGSTGGHEQYF. CDR3 in DNA: TGTGCCAGCAGTGGGTCGACAGGGGGCCACGAGCAGTACTTC.

V usage is TRBV10-1 and J usage is TRBJ1-1, with 8 nucleotides matching TRBD1. The germline V gene has CDR1 WNHNN and CDR2 SYGVQD (reference sequence). V dropped 7 bases and J dropped 2; count of bases not matched to a gene: 18. The length of the CDR3 is 18 residues. The CDR3: CASTTETGVGDLNTEAFF. The CDR3, as DNA: TGCGCCAGCACCACGGAGACAGGGGTCGGGGACCTCAACACTGAAGCTTTCTTT.

V is TRBV10-3 and J is TRBJ2-1; 10 nucleotides line up with TRBD2. V was clipped by 3 bases and J by 10 bases; unmatched bases: 9. CDR1 and CDR2 from the germline V gene are ENHRY and SYGVKD. The CDR3 is 15 residues long. CDR3 sequence reads: CAISDPAGGPGEQFF. CDR3 nucleotides: TGTGCCATCAGTGACCCAGCGGGAGGGCCAGGCGAGCAGTTCTTC.

The rearrangement uses TRBV5-6 and TRBJ2-3, with 9 bases lining up with TRBD1. The CDR3 is made up of 15 amino acids. The germline gives CDR1 SGHDT, CDR2 YYEEEE. J gave up 0 bases and V 3 bases, and 2 bases lay outside the gene matches. The CDR3 DNA reads TGTGCCAGCAGCTGGGACAGGGTGAGCACAGATACGCAGTATTTT. Translating it yields CASSWDRVSTDTQYF.

As regards this clone: At one boundary the junction diverges from the germline segment, which might be a read error. The V call is TRBV29-1, the J call TRBJ2-7, with TRBD2 identical over 14 bases. The CDR3 sequence is 16 residues long. Per germline, CDR1 SQVTM and CDR2 ANQGSEA. The DNA for the CDR3 is TGCAGCGTCGAAGGGACTAGCGGGAGTCTGCCCTACGAGCAGTACTTC. Translation gives CSVEGTSGSLPYEQYF.

V is TRBV7-2 and J is TRBJ2-5; no firm D call. This CDR3 comprises 11 residues. Looked up from germline, CDR1 is SGHTA and CDR2 is FQGNSA. V was trimmed by 2 bases and J by 4 bases, leaving 2 bases between them. The CDR3 reads CASSLLETQYF. As DNA, the CDR3 is TGTGCCAGCAGCTTACTAGAGACCCAGTACTTC.